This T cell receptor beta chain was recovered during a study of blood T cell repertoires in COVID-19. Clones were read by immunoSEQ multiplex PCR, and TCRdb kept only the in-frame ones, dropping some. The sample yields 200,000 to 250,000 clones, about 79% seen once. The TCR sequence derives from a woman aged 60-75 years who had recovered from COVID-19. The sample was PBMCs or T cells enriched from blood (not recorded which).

In DNA form, the CDR3 reads TGCGCCAGCTCCGAACAGGGGGCGAATCAGCCCCAGCATTTT. Translated, it gives CASSEQGANQPQHF. The V gene is TRBV5-1, the J gene TRBJ1-5; 9 positions match TRBD1. This CDR3 has 14 amino acids. Trimming cost V 7 bases and J 4 bases; bases outside gene matches: 6. In germline, CDR1 is SGHRS, CDR2 YFSETQ.